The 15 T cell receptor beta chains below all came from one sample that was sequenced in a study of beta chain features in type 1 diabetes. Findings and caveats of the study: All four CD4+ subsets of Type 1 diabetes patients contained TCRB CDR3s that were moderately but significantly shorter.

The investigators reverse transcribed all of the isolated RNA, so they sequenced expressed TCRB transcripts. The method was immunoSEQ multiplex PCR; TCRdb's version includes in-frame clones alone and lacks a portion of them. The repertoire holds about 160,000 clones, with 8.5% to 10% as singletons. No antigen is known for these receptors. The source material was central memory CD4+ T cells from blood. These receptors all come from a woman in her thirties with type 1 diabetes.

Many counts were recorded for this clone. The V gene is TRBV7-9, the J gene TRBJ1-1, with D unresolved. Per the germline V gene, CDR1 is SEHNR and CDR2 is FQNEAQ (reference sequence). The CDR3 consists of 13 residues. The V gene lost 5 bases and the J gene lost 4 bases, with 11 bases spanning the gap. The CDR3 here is CASSAADFTEAFF. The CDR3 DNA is TGTGCCAGCAGCGCGGCGGACTTCACTGAAGCTTTCTTT.

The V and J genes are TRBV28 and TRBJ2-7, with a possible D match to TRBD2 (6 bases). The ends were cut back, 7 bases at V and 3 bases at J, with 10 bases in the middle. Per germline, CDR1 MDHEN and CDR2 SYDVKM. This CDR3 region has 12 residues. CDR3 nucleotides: TGTGCCAGCACGGGACTCCACTACGAGCAGTACTTC. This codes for CASTGLHYEQYF. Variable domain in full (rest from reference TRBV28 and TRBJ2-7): DVKVTQSSRYLVKRTGEKVFLECVQDMDHENMFWYRQDPGLGLRLIYFSYDVKMKEKGDIPEGYSVSREKKERFSLILESASTNQTSMYLCASTGLHYEQYFGPGTRLTVT.

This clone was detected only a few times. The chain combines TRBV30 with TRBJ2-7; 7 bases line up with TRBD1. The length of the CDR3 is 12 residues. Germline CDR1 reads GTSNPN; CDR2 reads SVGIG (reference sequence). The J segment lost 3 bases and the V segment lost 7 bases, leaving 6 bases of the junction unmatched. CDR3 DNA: TGTGCCTCCCGGGCAGGGGGCTACGAGCAGTACTTC. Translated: CASRAGGYEQYF.

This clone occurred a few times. The CDR3 region has the DNA TGTGCCAGCAGCATAGCGGGAGGGTTTGTCAATGAGCAGTTCTTC. Protein product: CASSIAGGFVNEQFF. This chain links TRBV11-3 with TRBJ2-1, with 11 bases matching TRBD2. The CDR3 extends over 15 amino acids. Germline loops: CDR1 SGHNT, CDR2 YENEEA. The junction had 6 bases not matched to a gene; V was cut back by 5 bases and J by 6 bases. Together with reference TRBV11-3 and TRBJ2-1, the CDR3 gives the full variable domain: EAGVVQSPRYKIIEKKQPVAFWCNPISGHNTLYWYLQNLGQGPELLIRYENEEAVDDSQLPKDRFSAERLKGVDSTLKIQPAELGDSAVYLCASSIAGGFVNEQFFGPGTRLTVL.

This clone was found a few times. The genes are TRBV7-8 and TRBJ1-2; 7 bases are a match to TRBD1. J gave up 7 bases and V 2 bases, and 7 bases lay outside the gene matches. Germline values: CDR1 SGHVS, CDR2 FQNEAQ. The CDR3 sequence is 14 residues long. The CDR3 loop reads CASSLSWTGPGYTF. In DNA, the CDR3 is TGTGCCAGCAGCTTATCTTGGACAGGACCTGGCTACACCTTC.

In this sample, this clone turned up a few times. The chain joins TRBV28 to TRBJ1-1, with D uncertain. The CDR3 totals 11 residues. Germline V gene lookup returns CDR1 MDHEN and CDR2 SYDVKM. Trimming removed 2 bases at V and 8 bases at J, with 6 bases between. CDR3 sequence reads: CASSLEQEAFF. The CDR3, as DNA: TGTGCCAGCAGTTTAGAACAGGAAGCTTTCTTT.

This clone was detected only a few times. The CDR3 DNA sequence: TGCGCCAGCAGCCAAGGTAGCGGGCCCCACAATGAGCAGTTCTTC. Its protein is CASSQGSGPHNEQFF. This chain connects TRBV4-1 to TRBJ2-1; the match to TRBD2 covers 7 bases. V trimming: 1 base; J trimming: 5 bases; junction bases outside the gene matches: 5. The CDR3 extends over 15 amino acids. Per germline, CDR1 MGHRA and CDR2 YSYEKL.

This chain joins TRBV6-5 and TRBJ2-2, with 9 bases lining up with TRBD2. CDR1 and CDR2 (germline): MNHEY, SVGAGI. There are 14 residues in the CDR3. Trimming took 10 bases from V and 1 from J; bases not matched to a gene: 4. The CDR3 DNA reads TGTGCCACCGATAGCGGGGGGAACACCGGGGAGCTGTTTTTT. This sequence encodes CATDSGGNTGELFF.

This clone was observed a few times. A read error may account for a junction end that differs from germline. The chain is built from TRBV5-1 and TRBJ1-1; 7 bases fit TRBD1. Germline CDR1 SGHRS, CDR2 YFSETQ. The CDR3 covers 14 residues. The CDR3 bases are TGCGCCAGCACCTTGACGACAGGGAGCACTGAAGCTTTCTTT. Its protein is CASTLTTGSTEAFF.

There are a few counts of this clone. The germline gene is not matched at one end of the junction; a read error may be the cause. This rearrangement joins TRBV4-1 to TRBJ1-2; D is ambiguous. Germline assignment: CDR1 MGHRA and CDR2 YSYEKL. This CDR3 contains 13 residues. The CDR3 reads CASSQDRGTGFGF. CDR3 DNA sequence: TGCGCCAGCAGCCAAGACCGGGGAACCGGTTTCGGTTTC.

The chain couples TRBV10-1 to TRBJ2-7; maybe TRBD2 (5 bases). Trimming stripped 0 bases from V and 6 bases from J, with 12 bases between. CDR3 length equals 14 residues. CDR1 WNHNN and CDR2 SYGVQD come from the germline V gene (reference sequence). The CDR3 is CASSESGPRGEQYF. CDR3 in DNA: TGCGCCAGCAGTGAGTCCGGGCCCCGGGGCGAGCAGTACTTC.

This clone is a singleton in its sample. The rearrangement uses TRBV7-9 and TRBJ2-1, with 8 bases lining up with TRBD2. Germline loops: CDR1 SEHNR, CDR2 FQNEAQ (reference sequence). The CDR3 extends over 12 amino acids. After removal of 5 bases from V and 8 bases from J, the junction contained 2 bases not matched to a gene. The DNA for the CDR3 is TGTGCCAGCAGCCCAGCGGGAGATGAGCAGTTCTTC. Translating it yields CASSPAGDEQFF. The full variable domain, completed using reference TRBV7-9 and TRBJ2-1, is DTGVSQNPRHKITKRGQNVTFRCDPISEHNRLYWYRQTLGQGPEFLTYFQNEAQLEKSRLLSDRFSAERPKGSFSTLEIQRTEQGDSAMYLCASSPAGDEQFFGPGTRLTVL.

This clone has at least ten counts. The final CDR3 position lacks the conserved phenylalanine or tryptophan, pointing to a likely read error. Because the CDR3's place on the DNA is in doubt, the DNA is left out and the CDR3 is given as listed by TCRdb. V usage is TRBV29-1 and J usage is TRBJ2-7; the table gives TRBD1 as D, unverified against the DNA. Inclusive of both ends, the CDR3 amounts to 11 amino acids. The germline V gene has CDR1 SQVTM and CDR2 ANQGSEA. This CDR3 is CSVEYSGAHYL.

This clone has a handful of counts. The CDR3 here is CASSLSPTDTQYF. In DNA form, the CDR3 reads TGTGCCAGCTCACTCTCTCCCACAGATACGCAGTATTTT. J is TRBJ2-3 and V is TRBV18, with D hard to call. This CDR3 region has 13 residues. Germline lookup yields CDR1 KGHSH and CDR2 LQKENI. V was shortened by 4 bases and J by 2 bases, with 7 bases between the two germline ends.

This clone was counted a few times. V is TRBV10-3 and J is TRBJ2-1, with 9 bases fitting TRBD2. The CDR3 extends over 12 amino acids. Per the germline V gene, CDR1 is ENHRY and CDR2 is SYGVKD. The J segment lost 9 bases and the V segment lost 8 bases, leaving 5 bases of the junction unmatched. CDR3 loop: CAIGAGGVEQFF. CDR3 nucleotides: TGTGCCATCGGTGCGGGAGGGGTTGAGCAGTTCTTC.